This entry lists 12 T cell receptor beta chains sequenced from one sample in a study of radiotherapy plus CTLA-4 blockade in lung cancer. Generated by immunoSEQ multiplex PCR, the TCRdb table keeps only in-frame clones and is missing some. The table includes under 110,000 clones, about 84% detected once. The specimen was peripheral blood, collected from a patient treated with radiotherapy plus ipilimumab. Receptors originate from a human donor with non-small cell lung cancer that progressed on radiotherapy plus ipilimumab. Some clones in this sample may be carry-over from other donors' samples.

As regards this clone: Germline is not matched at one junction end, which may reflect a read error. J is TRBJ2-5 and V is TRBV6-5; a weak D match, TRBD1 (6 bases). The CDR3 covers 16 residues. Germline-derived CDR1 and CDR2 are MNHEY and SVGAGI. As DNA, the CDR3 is TGTGCCAGCAGCTACTCTAGGTGGACAGCACAAGAGACCCAGTACTTC. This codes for CASSYSRWTAQETQYF.

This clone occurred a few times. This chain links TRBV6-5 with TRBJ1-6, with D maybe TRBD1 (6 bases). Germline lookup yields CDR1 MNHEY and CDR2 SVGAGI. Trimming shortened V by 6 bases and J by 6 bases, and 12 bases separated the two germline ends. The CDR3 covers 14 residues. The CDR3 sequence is CASRYGGLNSPLHF. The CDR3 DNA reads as TGTGCCAGCAGATACGGGGGCCTTAATTCACCCCTCCACTTT.

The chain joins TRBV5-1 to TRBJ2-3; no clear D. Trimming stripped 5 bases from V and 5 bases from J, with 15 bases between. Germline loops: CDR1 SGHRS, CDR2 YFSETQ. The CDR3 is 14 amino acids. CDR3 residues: CASSSDGGGDTQYF. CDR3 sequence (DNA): TGCGCCAGCAGTTCAGACGGCGGTGGAGATACGCAGTATTTT. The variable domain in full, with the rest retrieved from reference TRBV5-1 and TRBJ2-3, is KAGVTQTPRYLIKTRGQQVTLSCSPISGHRSVSWYQQTPGQGLQFLFEYFSETQRNKGNFPGRFSGRQFSNSRSEMNVSTLELGDSALYLCASSSDGGGDTQYFGPGTRLTVL.

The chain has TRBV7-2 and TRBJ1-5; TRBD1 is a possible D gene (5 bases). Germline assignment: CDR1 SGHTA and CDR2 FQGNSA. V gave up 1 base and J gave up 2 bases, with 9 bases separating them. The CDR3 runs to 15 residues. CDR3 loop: CASSLGREGNQPQHF. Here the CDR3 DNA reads TGTGCCAGCAGCTTAGGCAGGGAAGGCAATCAGCCCCAGCATTTT.

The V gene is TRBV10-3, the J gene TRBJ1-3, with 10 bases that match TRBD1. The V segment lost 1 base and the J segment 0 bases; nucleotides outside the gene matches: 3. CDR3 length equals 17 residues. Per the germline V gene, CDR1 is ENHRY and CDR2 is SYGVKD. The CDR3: CAISELTGGASGNTIYF. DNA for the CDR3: TGTGCCATCAGTGAGTTGACAGGGGGCGCCTCTGGAAACACCATATATTTT.

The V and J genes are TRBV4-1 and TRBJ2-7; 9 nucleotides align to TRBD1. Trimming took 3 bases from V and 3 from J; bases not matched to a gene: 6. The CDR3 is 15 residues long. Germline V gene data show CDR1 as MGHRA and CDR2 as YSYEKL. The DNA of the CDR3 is TGCGCCAGCAGCCAGTCGGGACAGGGAGACTACGAGCAGTACTTC. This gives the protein CASSQSGQGDYEQYF.

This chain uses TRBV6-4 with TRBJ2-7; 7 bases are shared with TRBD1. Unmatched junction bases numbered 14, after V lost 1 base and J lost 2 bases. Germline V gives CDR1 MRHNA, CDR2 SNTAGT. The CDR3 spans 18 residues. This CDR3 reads CASSDFRSGTDYPYEQYF. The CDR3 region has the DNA TGTGCCAGCAGTGACTTCCGTTCCGGGACAGACTACCCCTACGAGCAGTACTTC.

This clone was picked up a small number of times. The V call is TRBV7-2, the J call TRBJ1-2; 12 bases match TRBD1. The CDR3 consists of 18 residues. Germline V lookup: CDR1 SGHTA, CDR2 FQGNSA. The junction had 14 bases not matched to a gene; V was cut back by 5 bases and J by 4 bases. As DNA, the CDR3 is TGTGCCAGCAGCCCCCCTAGGGGACAGGGGGCTCTCGGCTATGGCTACACCTTC. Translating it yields CASSPPRGQGALGYGYTF.

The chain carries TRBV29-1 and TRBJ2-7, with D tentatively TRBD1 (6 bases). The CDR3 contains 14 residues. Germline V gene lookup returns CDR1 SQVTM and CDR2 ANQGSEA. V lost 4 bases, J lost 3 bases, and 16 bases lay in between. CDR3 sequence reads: CSVVSLGHLYEQYF. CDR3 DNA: TGCAGCGTTGTAAGTTTGGGACACCTCTACGAGCAGTACTTC.

CDR3 coding DNA: TGTGCCACCAGAACTGGACTAGCGAACACCTACGAGCAGTACTTC. Its protein is CATRTGLANTYEQYF. V gene TRBV15 combines with J gene TRBJ2-7, with 9 nucleotides matching TRBD2. The CDR3 sequence is 15 residues long. Looked up from germline, CDR1 is LNHNV and CDR2 is YYDKDF (reference sequence). After removal of 6 bases from V and 2 bases from J, the junction contained 8 bases not matched to a gene.

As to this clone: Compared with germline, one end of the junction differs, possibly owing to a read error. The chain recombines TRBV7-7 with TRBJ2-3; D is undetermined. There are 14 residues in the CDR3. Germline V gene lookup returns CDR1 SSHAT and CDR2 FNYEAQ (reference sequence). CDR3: CASSRSLGADTQYF. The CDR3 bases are TGTGCTAGCAGCCGATCCCTTGGGGCAGATACGCAGTATTTT. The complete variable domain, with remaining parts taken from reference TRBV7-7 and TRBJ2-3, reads GAGVSQSPRYKVTKRGQDVTLRCDPISSHATLYWYQQALGQGPEFLTYFNYEAQPDKSGLPSDRFSAERPEGSISTLTIQRTEQRDSAMYRCASSRSLGADTQYFGPGTRLTVL.

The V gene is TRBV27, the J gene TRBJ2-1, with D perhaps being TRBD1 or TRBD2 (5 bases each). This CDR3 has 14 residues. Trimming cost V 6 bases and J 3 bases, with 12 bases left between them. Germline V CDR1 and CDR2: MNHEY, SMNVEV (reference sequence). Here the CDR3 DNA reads TGTGCCAGCAGCCTTCGGGACGGCTACAATGAGCAGTTCTTC. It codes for CASSLRDGYNEQFF.